The rows below give T cell receptor beta chains drawn from one sample of a study of blood T cell repertoires in COVID-19. This table comes from immunoSEQ multiplex PCR, and its TCRdb copy is limited to in-frame clones, with some not included. This sample has approximately 450,000 clones; nearly 90% occur once, and the top ten carry under 2%. Sequenced: PBMCs or T cells enriched from blood (not recorded which). Receptors originate from a woman younger than 30 with acute COVID-19. The CDR3 runs from the conserved cysteine through the conserved F or W. D genes are given only for firm matches. Size is omitted from some rows. Given values are once, few, many or a class for expanded clones.

cdr3_nt cdr3_aa d_call clone_size j_call v_call
TGTGCCAGCAGCTTGGCAGGGGGCGAGACAGATACGCAGTATTTT CASSLAGGETDTQYF TRBD1 once TRBJ2-3 TRBV5-6
TGTGCCAGTAGTACACCGGGACTAGTAACAGATACGCAGTATTTT CASSTPGLVTDTQYF TRBD2 few TRBJ2-3 TRBV19
TGTGCCAGCAGTGAAGCACAGGGTTTCTATAATTCACCCCTCCACTTT CASSEAQGFYNSPLHF - - TRBJ1-6 TRBV6-1
TGTGCCACCCATCGCCTAGCGGGGGCGTCGGAGCAGTTCTTC CATHRLAGASEQFF TRBD2 - TRBJ2-1 TRBV7-2
TGTGCCAGCAGTTTATCCCGGACAGGGCACACCGGGGAGCTGTTTTTT CASSLSRTGHTGELFF TRBD1 - TRBJ2-2 TRBV27
TGTGCCAGCAGCCTTACTAAGAACACTGAAGCTTTCTTT CASSLTKNTEAFF - - TRBJ1-1 TRBV27
TGTGCCAGCAGCCTCCCCTCACTAGCAGCGAACACCGGGGAGCTGTTTTTT CASSLPSLAANTGELFF - - TRBJ2-2 TRBV7-9
TGTGCCAGCAGTTCAGGGGGCCCTAGCAATCAGCCCCAGCATTTT CASSSGGPSNQPQHF TRBD1 - TRBJ1-5 TRBV7-2
TGTGCCACCAGCAGAGATGTCCTAGCGGGAGGCCAAGAGCAGTACTTC CATSRDVLAGGQEQYF TRBD2 once TRBJ2-7 TRBV15
TGTGCCAGCAGCTACGTACCTGGGGGGGGCGGGGAGCTGTTTTTT CASSYVPGGGGELFF TRBD2 - TRBJ2-2 TRBV6-5
TGTGCCAGCAGCACCGGGACAAGTAGCAGCAATCAGCCCCAGCATTTT CASSTGTSSSNQPQHF - - TRBJ1-5 TRBV3-1/TRBV3-2
TGTGCCAGCAGATCCCCCGACATGAGGGCTGGATATGGCTACACCTTC CASRSPDMRAGYGYTF - - TRBJ1-2 TRBV28
TGTGCCACCAGTGGGGGACAGGGACGGAATCAGCCCCAGCATTTT CATSGGQGRNQPQHF TRBD1 - TRBJ1-5 TRBV24-1
TGTGCCAGCAGCTTGGACAGCTCTAAAGAGCAGTACTTC CASSLDSSKEQYF - - TRBJ2-7 TRBV5-6
TGTGCCAGCAGCTCCGGGACTAGCGGGAAAAAAGAGACCCAGTACTTC CASSSGTSGKKETQYF TRBD2 - TRBJ2-5 TRBV7-9